This TCR beta chain was identified in a study of T-cell reconstitution after alpha-beta-depleted transplantation in children. Germline lookup yields CDR1 SGHDT and CDR2 YYEEEE. The trim removed 4 bases at V and 6 bases at J, leaving 19 bases unmatched. CDR3 size: 18 residues. The library targeted TCRbeta and was prepared with unique molecular identifiers. TCRdb called the PCR reads again in MiXCR, with one record for every CDR3 protein. The sample shows a few hundred thousand distinct CDR3 sequences, about a quarter of them seen only once. To note about this clonotype: The antigen is not known.

The study's findings and limits: T-cell counts and diversity at one year following transplant were attributed mainly to newly produced T cells.

This chain links TRBV5-6 with TRBJ2-7, with 10 bases aligning to TRBD2. The source of this sequence is a boy younger than two with Wiskott-Aldrich syndrome, due to receive a stem cell transplant. This sample comprised PBMCs, obtained before TCRalphabeta/CD19-depleted stem cell transplant. The CDR3 bases are TGTGCCAGCAGCCCGCATTGGTGTCGGAAGCGGGAGGGTTCCGAGCAGTACTTC. Translation gives CASSPHWCRKREGSEQYF.